Listed below are T cell receptor beta chains from one sample, sequenced in a study of control samples from healthy donors and cancer patients. Produced via immunoSEQ multiplex PCR; TCRdb's table is partial and in-frame only. The table records some 79,000 clones, about 91% of them present only once. Sequences were obtained from blood. All receptors derive from a man aged 50 or older in good health. Both conserved end residues are part of each CDR3. A D gene is named only where the DNA matches it firmly. Expanded clones are given a class, and other clones once, few, many or no size at all.

cdr3_aa cdr3_nt v_call clone_size d_call j_call
CASSTHNLGTGGGSFGTQYF TGTGCCAGCAGCACTCATAACCTCGGCACAGGGGGCGGCTCGTTTGGGACCCAGTACTTC TRBV9 NA TRBD1 TRBJ2-5
CASSPQGFPGQETQYF TGTGCCAGCAGCCCCCAGGGGTTCCCGGGGCAAGAGACCCAGTACTTC TRBV7-3 NA NA TRBJ2-5
CASTVAYSNYGYTF TGTGCCAGCACTGTGGCTTACTCTAACTATGGCTACACCTTC TRBV2 NA NA TRBJ1-2
CAWNTYDNEQFF TGTGCCTGGAATACCTATGACAATGAGCAGTTCTTC TRBV30 NA NA TRBJ2-1
CASRRTGNYGYTF TGTGCCAGCAGACGGACAGGGAACTATGGCTACACCTTC TRBV6-5 NA TRBD1 TRBJ1-2
CASSQDSQGYNSPLHF TGCGCCAGCAGCCAAGACTCCCAGGGCTATAATTCACCCCTCCACTTT TRBV4-3 NA NA TRBJ1-6
CASSVGGAEQFF TGTGCCAGCAGCGTTGGTGGCGCTGAGCAGTTCTTC TRBV9 NA NA TRBJ2-1
CASSHEMLYGYTF TGTGCCAGCAGCCACGAGATGCTTTATGGCTACACCTTC TRBV6-2/TRBV6-3 NA NA TRBJ1-2
CASTRDRESSYGYTF TGTGCCAGCACCCGGGACAGGGAGTCTTCCTATGGCTACACCTTC TRBV4-2 once TRBD1 TRBJ1-2
CASSLEGGRTEAFF TGTGCCAGCAGCCTGGAGGGGGGAAGAACTGAAGCTTTCTTT TRBV7-9 NA NA TRBJ1-1
CSVFGTATGNTIYF TGCAGCGTTTTCGGGACAGCAACTGGAAACACCATATATTTT TRBV29-1 NA TRBD1 TRBJ1-3
CASPESSGNTIYF TGTGCCAGCCCCGAGAGCTCTGGAAACACCATATATTTT TRBV19 NA NA TRBJ1-3
CASSLTGTAHSGYTF TGCGCCAGCAGCTTAACCGGGACAGCGCACAGTGGCTACACCTTC TRBV5-1 once TRBD1 TRBJ1-2
CASSLATGEGNQPQHF TGTGCCAGCAGCCTAGCGACAGGGGAAGGTAATCAGCCCCAGCATTTT TRBV4-2 NA TRBD1 TRBJ1-5
CASSPGGGLTGELFF TGTGCCAGCAGCCCCGGGGGGGGGCTCACCGGGGAGCTGTTTTTT TRBV3-1/TRBV3-2 NA TRBD2 TRBJ2-2
CASSLREGRSYEQYF TGTGCCAGCAGTTTAAGGGAGGGCCGCTCCTACGAGCAGTACTTC TRBV7-8 few TRBD2 TRBJ2-7
CASLVGGLGNEQFF TGTGCCAGCCTGGTCGGGGGATTGGGGAATGAGCAGTTCTTC TRBV11-2 once NA TRBJ2-1
CASSPSLSTNEKLFF TGTGCCAGTAGTCCTTCGCTCTCAACTAATGAAAAACTGTTTTTT TRBV19 NA NA TRBJ1-4
CASSLATFRRGGASQYF TGTGCCAGCAGCTTGGCCACCTTTAGGAGGGGGGGGGCGTCCCAGTACTTC TRBV5-6 once NA TRBJ2-5
CASSRYTSRQVQSSGNTIYF TGTGCCAGCAGTCGATACACCAGTAGACAGGTCCAGAGCTCTGGAAACACCATATATTTT TRBV6-6 NA NA TRBJ1-3
CATSRGDSGNTIYF TGTGCCACCAGCAGAGGGGACTCTGGAAACACCATATATTTT TRBV15 NA NA TRBJ1-3
CASRPDRFSYEQYF TGTGCCAGCAGACCCGACAGGTTCTCCTACGAGCAGTACTTC TRBV2 NA NA TRBJ2-7
CASSYGGSGQGTLHF TGTGCCAGCAGTTACGGGGGGTCCGGCCAGGGGACCCTCCACTTT TRBV6-5 NA NA TRBJ1-6
CASSIDLAVMPYNEQFF TGTGCCAGTAGTATAGATCTCGCGGTCATGCCCTACAATGAGCAGTTCTTC TRBV19 NA NA TRBJ2-1
CSVGDRTEAFF TGCAGCGTTGGGGACAGAACTGAAGCTTTCTTT TRBV29-1 NA TRBD1 TRBJ1-1
CASSGLAGRTDTQYF TGTGCCAGCAGTGGACTAGCGGGGCGTACAGATACGCAGTATTTT TRBV6-4 once TRBD2 TRBJ2-3
CASSLASGVVLYF TGTGCCAGCAGCTTAGCTTCGGGTGTTGTCCTATATTTT TRBV7-9 few NA TRBJ1-3
CASSQSRGTEAFF TGTGCCAGCTCACAAAGCAGGGGCACTGAAGCTTTCTTT TRBV18 NA NA TRBJ1-1
CATSKTGPSGSGANVLTF TGTGCCACCTCCAAAACGGGGCCCTCCGGATCTGGGGCCAACGTCCTGACTTTC TRBV18 few NA TRBJ2-6
CASRGQGSYTF TGTGCCAGCAGGGGGCAGGGGAGCTACACCTTC TRBV27 once NA TRBJ1-2
CASSQDPPTSAEQYF TGCGCCAGCAGCCAAGACCCTCCCACCTCGGCCGAGCAGTACTTC TRBV4-1 NA NA TRBJ2-7
CAWSADSYNEQFF TGTGCCTGGAGTGCGGACAGCTACAATGAGCAGTTCTTC TRBV30 NA NA TRBJ2-1
CASSVAGQASTDTQYF TGTGCCAGCAGCGTAGCGGGCCAGGCGAGCACAGATACGCAGTATTTT TRBV9 NA NA TRBJ2-3
CASSILSGGGQPQHF TGTGCCAGTAGTATATTATCGGGAGGAGGTCAGCCCCAGCATTTT TRBV19 once NA TRBJ1-5
CASSPSGSPTDTQYF TGTGCCAGCAGCCCGTCGGGGAGCCCAACAGATACGCAGTATTTT TRBV5-4 NA NA TRBJ2-3
CASSVELWEKLFF TGTGCCAGCAGTGTCGAATTATGGGAAAAACTGTTTTTT TRBV6-4 NA NA TRBJ1-4
CASSLAVNSPLHF TGTGCCAGCAGCTTAGCGGTAAATTCACCCCTCCACTTT TRBV7-2 NA NA TRBJ1-6
CASRPTPRTGTGELFF TGTGCCAGCAGACCCACCCCCAGGACAGGGACCGGGGAGCTGTTTTTT TRBV7-2 NA TRBD1 TRBJ2-2
CASSARDAPYEQYF TGTGCCAGCAGCGCCCGGGACGCCCCCTACGAGCAGTACTTC TRBV3-1/TRBV3-2 NA NA TRBJ2-7
CASIRLANTGELFF TGTGCCAGCATCCGGTTGGCGAACACCGGGGAGCTGTTTTTT TRBV6-5 NA NA TRBJ2-2
CATSEGQGNSPLHF TGTGCCACCAGTGAGGGACAGGGGAATTCACCCCTCCACTTT TRBV24-1 NA TRBD1 TRBJ1-6
CASSLLGGHITGELFF TGTGCCAGCAGCTTACTTGGGGGGCACATCACCGGGGAGCTGTTTTTT TRBV7-3 NA NA TRBJ2-2
CASSRDFRYEQYF TGTGCCAGCAGCCGGGACTTTAGGTACGAGCAGTACTTC TRBV7-2 NA NA TRBJ2-7
CATWAAVGGEQYF TGTGCCACCTGGGCCGCGGTAGGAGGCGAGCAGTACTTC TRBV6-5 NA NA TRBJ2-7